The 18 T cell receptor beta chains below come from one sample, sequenced in a study of OX40 agonist ivuxolimab in advanced cancers. Library prep was done by the immunoSEQ multiplex PCR assay. TCRdb took over this immuneACCESS table, retaining in-frame rearrangements with V and J assigned. Such tables are incomplete; in checked studies, under half of the missing clones stem from an unresolved V gene, and the remainder is unexplained. The sample profile shows about 75,000 clones; more than 85% of them were found once. The leading ten clones occupy 8% of the sample. This specimen was CD4+ or CD8+ T cells sorted from blood, taken in a trial of the OX40 agonist ivuxolimab. The receptors derive from an adult with an advanced solid tumor such as melanoma, head and neck, liver or kidney cancer.

In nucleotides, the CDR3 is TGTGCCAGCAGCTTACCGGGACTAGCGAACTCCTACGAGCAGTACTTC. Residues: CASSLPGLANSYEQYF. The chain recombines TRBV5-4 with TRBJ2-7, with 10 bases matching TRBD2. Germline-derived CDR1 and CDR2 are SGHNT and YYREEE (reference sequence). The CDR3 covers 16 residues. The V gene end was trimmed by 2 bases and the J gene end by 0 bases; junction bases not matched to a gene: 5. The full variable domain, its missing parts supplied by reference TRBV5-4 and TRBJ2-7, is ETGVTQSPTHLIKTRGQQVTLRCSSQSGHNTVSWYQQALGQGPQFIFQYYREEENGRGNFPPRFSGLQFPNYSSELNVNALELDDSALYLCASSLPGLANSYEQYFGPGTRLTVT.

The chain couples TRBV6-1 to TRBJ1-1; 9 positions match TRBD1. Unmatched junction bases numbered 5, after V lost 8 bases and J lost 4 bases. CDR3 length equals 13 residues. Germline lookup yields CDR1 MNHNS and CDR2 SASEGT. The CDR3 loop reads CASGQGPGTEAFF. The CDR3 coding sequence is TGTGCCAGCGGACAGGGGCCCGGCACTGAAGCTTTCTTT.

The table lists this clone with a few counts. The V gene is TRBV5-1, the J gene TRBJ2-1, with D hard to call. V was trimmed by 0 bases and J by 0 bases, leaving 7 bases between them. CDR1 is SGHRS, CDR2 YFSETQ, per germline. This CDR3 is built from 15 residues. The CDR3 DNA is TGCGCCAGCAGCTTGGGGCAGAGCTCCTACAATGAGCAGTTCTTC. Translated: CASSLGQSSYNEQFF. Full variable domain (outside the CDR3, taken from reference TRBV5-1 and TRBJ2-1): KAGVTQTPRYLIKTRGQQVTLSCSPISGHRSVSWYQQTPGQGLQFLFEYFSETQRNKGNFPGRFSGRQFSNSRSEMNVSTLELGDSALYLCASSLGQSSYNEQFFGPGTRLTVL.

The V gene is TRBV21-1, the J gene TRBJ1-3. TRBV21-1 is assigned pseudogene status. CDR3 length equals 15 residues. The CDR3, as DNA: TGTGCCAGCAGCAAAATAGGTCTACCTGGAAACACCATATATTTT. This sequence encodes CASSKIGLPGNTIYF.

By share of the sample, this clone is medium-sized. The V call is TRBV5-6, the J call TRBJ2-5; possibly TRBD1 or TRBD2 for D (5 bases each). CDR1 and CDR2 from the germline V gene are SGHDT and YYEEEE. CDR3 length: 15 residues. V lost 3 bases to trimming and J lost 8 bases, with 20 bases between them. The CDR3 loop is CASSSLRDGLSTQYF. Written as DNA, the CDR3 is TGTGCCAGCAGCTCCCTGAGGGACGGTCTGTCAACCCAGTACTTC.

This chain links TRBV30 with TRBJ2-7; D gene unclear. The CDR3 covers 11 residues. The V end was cut by 2 bases, the J end by 6 bases, with 8 bases between. Germline loops: CDR1 GTSNPN, CDR2 SVGIG (reference sequence). The CDR3 DNA reads as TGTGCCTGGAGTTGGGAAGGCGAGCAGTACTTC. This codes for CAWSWEGEQYF.

The chain uses TRBV6-1 and TRBJ2-1; 9 bases are a match to TRBD2. V was clipped by 6 bases and J by 3 bases; unmatched bases: 6. In germline, CDR1 is MNHNS, CDR2 SASEGT. This CDR3 has 15 residues. CDR3 nucleotides: TGTGCCAGCAGCCCGGCGGGGGGGTTCTACAATGAGCAGTTCTTC. Its translation is CASSPAGGFYNEQFF.

The rearrangement uses TRBV2 and TRBJ2-2; D gene ambiguous. V was pared by 6 bases and J by 7 bases, with 6 bases between. The CDR3 has 11 residues. Germline V gives CDR1 SNHLY, CDR2 FYNNEI. In DNA, the CDR3 is TGTGCCAGCAGACAGTTCGGGGAGCTGTTTTTT. Its protein is CASRQFGELFF.

V gene TRBV7-3 combines with J gene TRBJ2-2; D gene ambiguous. Trimming pared 3 bases from V and 1 base from J, leaving 6 bases between. The CDR3 totals 14 residues. Germline V lookup: CDR1 SGHTA, CDR2 FQGTGA. Here the CDR3 reads CASSLWGNTGELFF. The CDR3 DNA reads TGTGCCAGCAGCTTGTGGGGGAACACCGGGGAGCTGTTTTTT. Full variable domain (missing parts from reference TRBV7-3 and TRBJ2-2): GAGVSQTPSNKVTEKGKYVELRCDPISGHTALYWYRQSLGQGPEFLIYFQGTGAADDSGLPNDRFFAVRPEGSVSTLKIQRTERGDSAVYLCASSLWGNTGELFFGEGSRLTVL.

This clone was observed once. Compared with germline, one end of the junction differs, possibly owing to a read error. The chain couples TRBV6-1 to TRBJ1-2; 12 nucleotides line up with TRBD1. Germline CDR1 is MNHNS and CDR2 is SASEGT. The CDR3 runs 13 residues. This chain's CDR3 is CASRPGTGGEGNF. CDR3 nucleotide sequence: TGTGCCAGCAGGCCAGGGACAGGGGGCGAGGGGAACTTC.

The V call is TRBV4-3, the J call TRBJ2-3, with D perhaps matching TRBD1 or TRBD2 (5 bases each). Germline V lookup: CDR1 LGHNA, CDR2 YSLEER. This CDR3 is 15 amino acids long. V was cut by 1 base and J by 1 base, with 9 bases left in between. CDR3 loop: CASSQGGSGTDTQYF. CDR3 DNA: TGCGCCAGCAGCCAAGGGGGGTCAGGCACAGATACGCAGTATTTT.

A note on this clone: In the same sample, other DNA sequences code for this CDR3. V and J are TRBV7-3 and TRBJ1-1, with TRBD1 as a possible D gene (5 bases). The CDR3 is 13 residues long. The germline CDR1 and CDR2 sequences are SGHTA and FQGTGA. V was trimmed by 5 bases and J by 0 bases, leaving 7 bases between them. As DNA, the CDR3 is TGTGCCAGCAGCCTGGACATGAACACTGAAGCTTTCTTT. Its protein is CASSLDMNTEAFF.

The chain links TRBV18 to TRBJ2-2, with TRBD2 matching 7 bases. CDR1 is KGHSH, CDR2 LQKENI, per germline. The J segment lost 4 bases and the V segment lost 5 bases, leaving 10 bases of the junction unmatched. The CDR3 length is 16 residues. CDR3 coding DNA: TGTGCCAGCTCAATCTTTCGCGGGAGCGTCACCGGGGAGCTGTTTTTT. It encodes CASSIFRGSVTGELFF.

The chain joins TRBV5-1 to TRBJ2-1; perhaps TRBD1 as D (6 bases). Germline loops: CDR1 SGHRS, CDR2 YFSETQ. Trimming stripped 5 bases from V and 3 bases from J, with 12 bases between. The CDR3 is made up of 14 amino acids. CDR3 amino acids: CASSSDRSYNEQFF. For the CDR3, the DNA is TGCGCCAGCAGTTCCGACAGGAGCTACAATGAGCAGTTCTTC.

The V gene is TRBV18, the J gene TRBJ2-4; D call uncertain. This CDR3 spans 15 amino acids. Germline V gene sequence: CDR1 KGHSH, CDR2 LQKENI. Trimming stripped 1 base from V and 9 bases from J, with 16 bases between. The CDR3 is CASSPQSSPMGIQYF. The CDR3 DNA reads TGTGCCAGCTCACCACAATCGTCACCGATGGGCATTCAGTACTTC.

This sequence joins TRBV5-4 and TRBJ2-1, with 8 bases aligning to TRBD2. Trimming at V came to 3 bases and at J to 6 bases, leaving 8 bases not matched to a gene. Germline V gene data show CDR1 as SGHNT and CDR2 as YYREEE (reference sequence). This CDR3 has 15 amino acids. Here the CDR3 DNA reads TGTGCCAGCAGCTACCCCGGGACTAGGGGCAATGAGCAGTTCTTC. This codes for CASSYPGTRGNEQFF.

V and J are TRBV5-1 and TRBJ1-2, with D unclear. V was clipped by 1 base and J by 3 bases, with 4 bases between them. The CDR3 length is 12 residues. From germline, CDR1 is SGHRS and CDR2 YFSETQ. CDR3 nucleotides: TGCGCCAGCAGCTTGAACGACTATGGCTACACCTTC. It yields the protein CASSLNDYGYTF.

The chain uses TRBV6-6 and TRBJ1-2; D not resolved. This CDR3 region has 15 residues. Deletions cut 3 bases from V and 3 bases from J, with 14 bases between. CDR1 and CDR2 (germline): MNHNY, SVGAGI (reference sequence). The DNA for the CDR3 is TGTGCCAGCAGTTATTTAGGACGAAGCGACTATGGCTACACCTTC. Translated, it gives CASSYLGRSDYGYTF.